This record looks at one T cell receptor (beta chain) sequence and its context. This sample stems from a study of T cell repertoires in cytomegalovirus infection. V dropped 6 bases and J dropped 4; count of bases not matched to a gene: 8. The CDR3 sequence is 14 residues long. The V gene's germline CDR1 is MDHEN and CDR2 SYDVKM. TCRdb processed the reads anew with MiXCR; each CDR3 protein has one entry. The table shows under 850,000 distinct CDR3 sequences, with roughly 36% occurring only once. This TCR derives from a human donor in good health (CMV status not recorded). Some clones in this sample may be carry-over from other donors' samples. The rearrangement uses TRBV28 and TRBJ1-2; 7 bases fit TRBD1. The sample comprised PBMCs. In nucleotides, the CDR3 is TGTGCCAGCAGGTTGACAGGGATCGGCTATGGCTACACCTTC. It translates to CASRLTGIGYGYTF.